The clone carrying this T cell receptor (beta chain) has at least ten counts. The target antigen is unknown. Amplified regions were TCR beta CDR3 sequences from RNA transcripts. Researchers ran a first-round RT-PCR on the TCR CDR3 using the HTBI primer set. TCRdb itself ran the multiplex PCR reads through MiXCR, one entry per CDR3 protein. The table records some 500,000 distinct CDR3 sequences, under 15% of them present only once. These data come from a study of T cells in Graves' hyperthyroidism and ophthalmopathy. Overall study context: Peripheral blood was secured at the point of initial diagnosis, before any treatment.

General study findings and limits: Most thyroid clonotypes with frequency above 0.001 were detected in blood.

The sequence came from a woman aged 18-29 years with Graves' hyperthyroidism. Specimen: blood.

CDR3 amino acids: CASSPAGPDGYTF. The CDR3 bases are TGTGCCAGCAGTCCCGCCGGGCCAGATGGCTACACCTTC. The chain is built from TRBV12-3 or TRBV12-4 and TRBJ1-2; no reliable D call. Trimming shortened V by 5 bases and J by 6 bases, and 13 bases separated the two germline ends. The CDR3 covers 13 residues.